This is a list of T cell receptor beta chains from one sample in a study of CD8+ T cells in alopecia areata. The repertoire was sequenced with immunoSEQ multiplex PCR; TCRdb's copy has only in-frame clones and lacks some. The data contain about 200,000 clones, 35% to 40% of them seen just once; the ten biggest clones take up just under 0.5%. Sequencing was performed on CD4+ T cells sorted from blood, taken between weeks 30 and 35, from a patient treated with tofacitinib. These receptors were taken from a human donor with alopecia areata. CDR3s include the opening cysteine and the closing phenylalanine or tryptophan. A D gene is named only where the DNA matches it firmly. Expanded clones get a size class; other rows say once, few or many, or leave the size out.

CDR3: CASSLDAGLDYGYTF
DNA: TGTGCCAGCAGCTTAGACGCAGGCCTTGACTATGGCTACACCTTC
V: TRBV7-2
D: -
J: TRBJ1-2
size: few

CDR3: CASSLAGRKAFF
DNA: TGCGCCAGCAGCTTGGCAGGGAGGAAAGCTTTCTTT
V: TRBV5-1
D: -
J: TRBJ1-1
size: -

CDR3: CASSFGGMDTQYF
DNA: TGTGCCAGCAGCTTCGGGGGGATGGATACGCAGTATTTT
V: TRBV11-1
D: TRBD2
J: TRBJ2-3
size: -

CDR3: CASSSRTAGDYGYTF
DNA: TGTGCCAGCAGCTCGAGGACGGCCGGGGACTATGGCTACACCTTC
V: TRBV7-9
D: -
J: TRBJ1-2
size: -

CDR3: CASSIRSADYGYTF
DNA: TGTGCCAGTAGTATAAGGTCGGCCGATTATGGCTACACCTTC
V: TRBV19
D: -
J: TRBJ1-2
size: -

CDR3: CASSQDPGELFF
DNA: TGCGCCAGCAGCCAAGACCCCGGGGAGCTGTTTTTT
V: TRBV4-1
D: -
J: TRBJ2-2
size: -

CDR3: CASSVGRGSINYGYTF
DNA: TGTGCCAGCAGCGTAGGTCGCGGCTCCATTAACTATGGCTACACCTTC
V: TRBV9
D: -
J: TRBJ1-2
size: -

CDR3: CASSLDPLQGANQLDTQYF
DNA: TGCGCCAGCAGCTTAGACCCTTTACAGGGGGCGAATCAGTTAGATACGCAGTATTTT
V: TRBV5-1
D: TRBD1
J: TRBJ2-3
size: -

CDR3: CASRGSSYNSPLHF
DNA: TGTGCCAGCAGAGGTAGCTCCTATAATTCACCCCTCCACTTT
V: TRBV25-1
D: -
J: TRBJ1-6
size: -

CDR3: CATSRDRVGGGSGNTIYF
DNA: TGTGCCACCAGCAGAGATCGGGTAGGCGGCGGCTCTGGAAACACCATATATTTT
V: TRBV15
D: -
J: TRBJ1-3
size: few

CDR3: CASSIPSGAYPSDTGELFF
DNA: TGTGCCAGCAGCATTCCTAGCGGGGCATATCCCAGTGACACCGGGGAGCTGTTTTTT
V: TRBV21-1
D: -
J: TRBJ2-2
size: few

CDR3: CASSPLAGVANEQFF
DNA: TGTGCCAGCAGTCCCCTAGCGGGAGTAGCTAATGAGCAGTTCTTC
V: TRBV6-5
D: TRBD2
J: TRBJ2-1
size: -

CDR3: CASSGLAGRTDTQYF
DNA: TGCGCCAGCAGTGGACTAGCGGGGCGCACAGATACGCAGTATTTT
V: TRBV10-1
D: TRBD2
J: TRBJ2-3
size: -

CDR3: CASSPTHSGANVLTF
DNA: TGTGCCAGCAGCCCAACACATTCTGGGGCCAACGTCCTGACTTTC
V: TRBV7-2
D: -
J: TRBJ2-6
size: -

CDR3: CASSDPGQPNTGELFF
DNA: TGTGCCAGCAGTGACCCGGGACAGCCGAACACCGGGGAGCTGTTTTTT
V: TRBV25-1
D: TRBD1
J: TRBJ2-2
size: -

CDR3: CASSEGLVAVNTEAFF
DNA: TGTGCCAGCAGTGAGGGACTAGTTGCGGTGAACACTGAAGCTTTCTTT
V: TRBV6-1
D: -
J: TRBJ1-1
size: -

CDR3: CAWSASGTLRDEQYF
DNA: TGTGCCTGGAGTGCTTCCGGGACCCTTCGCGACGAGCAGTACTTC
V: TRBV30
D: -
J: TRBJ2-7
size: -

CDR3: CASSWSGQGRLETQYF
DNA: TGCGCCAGCAGCTGGTCCGGACAGGGTCGTCTGGAGACCCAGTACTTC
V: TRBV5-1
D: TRBD1
J: TRBJ2-5
size: -

CDR3: CASSPPTSNEQFF
DNA: TGTGCCAGCAGCCCCCCCACTAGCAATGAGCAGTTCTTC
V: TRBV7-3
D: -
J: TRBJ2-1
size: -

CDR3: CASRATGRSNQPQHF
DNA: TGTGCCAGCAGAGCGACAGGGAGGAGCAATCAGCCCCAGCATTTT
V: TRBV2
D: TRBD1
J: TRBJ1-5
size: few

CDR3: CASSPRLGVATDTQYF
DNA: TGTGCCAGCAGCCCCCGCCTGGGAGTGGCAACAGATACGCAGTATTTT
V: TRBV5-4
D: -
J: TRBJ2-3
size: -

CDR3: CASSPSAGRYEQFF
DNA: TGTGCCAGCTCACCCTCCGCGGGGCGATATGAGCAGTTCTTC
V: TRBV18
D: -
J: TRBJ2-1
size: -

CDR3: CAWSKSRTGRDTEAFF
DNA: TGTGCCTGGAGTAAGTCCCGGACAGGGCGGGATACTGAAGCTTTCTTT
V: TRBV30
D: TRBD1
J: TRBJ1-1
size: -

CDR3: CASSPQLGTRGGYEQYF
DNA: TGTGCCAGCTCACCTCAACTCGGGACTAGGGGGGGATACGAGCAGTACTTC
V: TRBV18
D: TRBD2
J: TRBJ2-7
size: -

CDR3: CASSWGQGNQPQHF
DNA: TGCGCCAGCAGCTGGGGACAGGGAAATCAGCCCCAGCATTTT
V: TRBV5-1
D: TRBD1
J: TRBJ1-5
size: few

CDR3: CASSLSGQETQYF
DNA: TGTGCCAGCAGCTTGAGTGGACAAGAGACCCAGTACTTC
V: TRBV11-1
D: -
J: TRBJ2-5
size: -

CDR3: CASSPLRVSTGELFF
DNA: TGTGCCAGCAGTCCCCTGCGGGTCTCCACCGGGGAGCTGTTTTTT
V: TRBV2
D: -
J: TRBJ2-2
size: -

CDR3: CASSLEEGTYTF
DNA: TGTGCCAGCAGCTTAGAGGAGGGGACCTACACCTTC
V: TRBV7-9
D: -
J: TRBJ1-2
size: -

CDR3: CASSDSLWQGVREQYF
DNA: TGTGCCAGCAGTGACAGTTTGTGGCAGGGGGTTCGCGAGCAGTACTTC
V: TRBV25-1
D: TRBD1
J: TRBJ2-7
size: -

CDR3: CSVSGRTNYGYTF
DNA: TGCAGCGTATCGGGACGGACCAACTATGGCTACACCTTC
V: TRBV29-1
D: -
J: TRBJ1-2
size: few

CDR3: CASSQEGYTEAFF
DNA: TGCGCCAGCAGCCAAGAGGGGTACACTGAAGCTTTCTTT
V: TRBV4-1
D: -
J: TRBJ1-1
size: few

CDR3: CASSPPNTGELFF
DNA: TGTGCCAGCTCACCTCCTAACACCGGGGAGCTGTTTTTT
V: TRBV18
D: -
J: TRBJ2-2
size: -

CDR3: CASSQHQTGGDNYGYTF
DNA: TGCGCCAGCAGCCAGCATCAAACAGGGGGAGATAACTATGGCTACACCTTC
V: TRBV4-1
D: TRBD1
J: TRBJ1-2
size: -

CDR3: CASSLSNSPLHF
DNA: TGTGCCAGCAGCTTATCTAATTCACCCCTCCACTTT
V: TRBV7-9
D: -
J: TRBJ1-6
size: few

CDR3: CASSFAGTALSGANVLTF
DNA: TGCGCCAGCAGCTTCGCCGGGACAGCGTTATCTGGGGCCAACGTCCTGACTTTC
V: TRBV5-1
D: TRBD1
J: TRBJ2-6
size: -

CDR3: CATSRDPRAGNTIYF
DNA: TGTGCCACCAGCAGAGATCCCAGGGCTGGAAACACCATATATTTT
V: TRBV15
D: -
J: TRBJ1-3
size: -

CDR3: CATGGAGADTQYF
DNA: TGTGCCACCGGGGGGGCGGGAGCAGATACGCAGTATTTT
V: TRBV6-5
D: TRBD2
J: TRBJ2-3
size: -

CDR3: CASSYSRGGYEQYF
DNA: TGTGCCAGCAGTTACTCCCGAGGAGGATACGAGCAGTACTTC
V: TRBV6-5
D: -
J: TRBJ2-7
size: -

CDR3: CSVARAPDYTF
DNA: TGCAGCGTTGCCAGGGCCCCGGACTACACCTTC
V: TRBV29-1
D: -
J: TRBJ1-2
size: few

CDR3: CASSLEGRSEQYF
DNA: TGCGCCAGCAGCTTGGAAGGGCGGTCCGAGCAGTACTTC
V: TRBV5-1
D: -
J: TRBJ2-7
size: -

CDR3: CASSLDGYSNQPQHF
DNA: TGTGCCAGCAGCTTGGACGGGTATAGCAATCAGCCCCAGCATTTT
V: TRBV5-8
D: -
J: TRBJ1-5
size: few

CDR3: CASSSWTGNTEAFF
DNA: TGTGCCAGCAGCAGCTGGACAGGGAACACTGAAGCTTTCTTT
V: TRBV7-9
D: TRBD1
J: TRBJ1-1
size: -

CDR3: CASSSPAGWDYEQYF
DNA: TGTGCCAGCAGCTCCCCCGCGGGGTGGGACTACGAGCAGTACTTC
V: TRBV7-9
D: -
J: TRBJ2-7
size: few

CDR3: CASSSGTGDSPLHF
DNA: TGCGCCAGCAGCTCCGGGACAGGGGACTCACCCCTCCACTTT
V: TRBV5-1
D: TRBD1
J: TRBJ1-6
size: -

CDR3: CASTQETSISYNEQFF
DNA: TGCGCCAGCACCCAAGAGACTAGTATTTCCTACAATGAGCAGTTCTTC
V: TRBV5-1
D: -
J: TRBJ2-1
size: few

CDR3: CASSVDGRTYNEQFF
DNA: TGTGCCAGCAGCGTAGACGGGAGAACCTACAATGAGCAGTTCTTC
V: TRBV9
D: -
J: TRBJ2-1
size: -

CDR3: CASSQGPGEGGDTQYF
DNA: TGCGCCAGCAGCCAAGGACCAGGGGAGGGAGGAGATACGCAGTATTTT
V: TRBV4-1
D: -
J: TRBJ2-3
size: -

CDR3: CASRRQTTEAFF
DNA: TGTGCCAGCAGAAGACAGACCACTGAAGCTTTCTTT
V: TRBV6-1
D: -
J: TRBJ1-1
size: -

CDR3: CASSVGPSNTGELFF
DNA: TGTGCCAGCAGCGTAGGCCCCTCGAACACCGGGGAGCTGTTTTTT
V: TRBV9
D: -
J: TRBJ2-2
size: -

CDR3: CASRLPGQGLYEQYF
DNA: TGTGCCAGCAGATTGCCGGGACAGGGACTATACGAGCAGTACTTC
V: TRBV6-1
D: TRBD1
J: TRBJ2-7
size: -

CDR3: CASSSLAAKGYNEQFF
DNA: TGCGCCAGCAGCTCCCTAGCGGCTAAGGGGTACAATGAGCAGTTCTTC
V: TRBV4-1
D: TRBD2
J: TRBJ2-1
size: -

CDR3: CASSQVGSGDRYEQYF
DNA: TGCGCCAGCAGCCAAGTAGGGTCAGGGGATCGCTACGAGCAGTACTTC
V: TRBV4-1
D: -
J: TRBJ2-7
size: -

CDR3: CAWSGGAHGYTF
DNA: TGTGCCTGGAGCGGCGGGGCTCATGGCTACACCTTC
V: TRBV30
D: -
J: TRBJ1-2
size: -

CDR3: CASSEGLVYEQYF
DNA: TGTGCCAGCAGCGAGGGACTAGTTTACGAGCAGTACTTC
V: TRBV7-9
D: TRBD2
J: TRBJ2-7
size: many

CDR3: CASSFGIADSYEQYF
DNA: TGTGCCAGCAGCTTTGGGATAGCGGACTCCTACGAGCAGTACTTC
V: TRBV7-9
D: -
J: TRBJ2-7
size: -

CDR3: CASAAGTSGIRETQYF
DNA: TGTGCCTCCGCAGCCGGGACTAGCGGGATTCGGGAGACCCAGTACTTC
V: TRBV10-3
D: TRBD2
J: TRBJ2-5
size: -

CDR3: CASSDHSGGAYEQYF
DNA: TGTGCCAGCAGTGATCACTCAGGGGGCGCGTATGAGCAGTACTTC
V: TRBV25-1
D: TRBD1
J: TRBJ2-7
size: -